One and the same sample provided the 2 T cell receptor beta chains below, sequenced in a study of vaccination and CD4 T cells after COVID-19 (dated by TCRdb to the early 2020s). Their antigens are not known. The sample's treatment or condition label, decoded: roughly 11-day PBMC culture with coronavirus spike peptide pools or control peptides (ViraFEST assay). The library was produced with PCR. These reads were obtained on an Illumina iSeq 100. TCR sequencing of DNA from cultured CD4+ T cells used the Oncomine TCR Beta short-read assay at the Johns Hopkins FTIC core. TCRdb ran its own pipeline on the public reads, namely fastp trimming at Q25 and MiXCR clone calling, and kept in-frame beta chains. Rows are unified per CDR3 protein, each entry keeping the most common DNA and genes. This sample holds roughly 20,000 distinct CDR3 sequences; 50% to 65% were observed only once. The top ten clones comprise 7.9% of the sample.

Sequencing used CD4+ T cells from blood, cultured in vitro. The receptor source for this set is a human donor who had recovered from COVID-19.

The V and J genes are TRBV7-3 and TRBJ1-5; D uncertain. Trimming pared 4 bases from V and 0 bases from J, leaving 10 bases between. Germline values: CDR1 SGHTA, CDR2 FQGTGA. The CDR3 loop spans 15 amino acids. The CDR3, as DNA: TGTGCCAGCAGCTCAAGGTTATATAGCAATCAGCCCCAGCATTTT. Translated: CASSSRLYSNQPQHF.

The V gene is TRBV20-1, the J gene TRBJ2-4; the D gene is possibly TRBD1 (7 bases). CDR3 length: 16 residues. CDR1 is DFQATT and CDR2 is SNEGSKA in the germline V gene (reference sequence). V lost 5 bases, J lost 2 bases, and 19 bases lay in between. CDR3 protein: CSAVSGGGKTKNIQYF. As DNA, the CDR3 is TGCAGTGCTGTATCCGGAGGGGGCAAAACCAAAAACATTCAGTACTTC.